This TCR beta chain came from a study of T-cell memory formation after mild COVID-19. A few counts support this clonotype. Its target is not known. One end of the junction does not line up with germline, which may come from a read error. General observations from the study: SARS-CoV-2 specificity was not confirmed for second-wave clones peaking on day 37.

Constant-segment-primed 5'RACE gave TCR alpha and TCR beta cDNA libraries with sample barcodes and UMIs. TCRdb independently ran MiXCR on the 5' RACE reads; one entry per CDR3 protein. The repertoire includes 200,000 to 250,000 distinct CDR3 sequences, approximately 30% of them detected once, and approximately 10% sits in the top ten. This CDR3 contains 15 residues. Germline V lookup: CDR1 SGHNT, CDR2 YENEEA. The TCR sequence derives from an adult woman who had mild COVID-19 (a few samples of this study predate the infection). Cell type and time point are not known. Sequences were obtained from PBMCs or a T cell subset sorted from them (not recorded which). The rearrangement joins TRBV11-3 to TRBJ2-2; perhaps TRBD1 as D (5 bases). CDR3: CASSPQGTKTGELFF. The DNA for the CDR3 is TGTGCCAGCAGCCCCCAGGGTACGAAAACCGGGGAGCTGTTTTTT.